This entry lists 4 T cell receptor beta chains sequenced from one sample in a study of blood T cells in healthy people across ages. A second roughly 6 to 12 cycle PCR used barcoded and J-beta primers. One entry per CDR3 protein results from TCRdb running MiXCR on the 5' RACE reads. The profile covers some 900,000 distinct CDR3 sequences, with about 28% appearing a single time and approximately 15% taken by the ten largest. The material sequenced was blood. These receptor sequences come from an elderly woman in good health.

This clonotype was detected a few times. One base away lies a much larger clone, so this may be a sequencing read error. The J gene is TRBJ2-7, the V gene TRBV7-2; D ambiguous. The CDR3 is made up of 11 amino acids. Trimming shortened V by 2 bases and J by 6 bases, and 5 bases separated the two germline ends. Germline V gives CDR1 SGHTA, CDR2 FQGNSA. In DNA, the CDR3 is TGTGCCAGCAGCTTATGGAGCGAGCAGTACTTC. Translating it yields CASSLWSEQYF.

This clonotype has ten or more counts. The V and J genes are TRBV6-1 and TRBJ2-7; D gene unclear. CDR1 MNHNS and CDR2 SASEGT come from the germline V gene. The CDR3 has 12 amino acids. V was trimmed by 3 bases and J by 0 bases, leaving 3 bases between them. Here the CDR3 DNA reads TGTGCCAGCAGTGAGACCTCCTACGAGCAGTACTTC. It translates to CASSETSYEQYF.

This clonotype was seen many times. J is TRBJ2-7 and V is TRBV9; D ambiguous. V lost 4 bases and J lost 2, with 19 bases in between. Germline V gene lookup returns CDR1 SGDLS and CDR2 YYNGEE. The CDR3 has 16 amino acids. The CDR3: CASSPHPRADAYEQYF. CDR3 in DNA: TGTGCCAGCAGCCCTCACCCCCGGGCAGACGCCTACGAGCAGTACTTC.

This clonotype was seen only a few times. V and J are TRBV29-1 and TRBJ2-1; D not resolved. V lost 4 bases to trimming and J lost 0 bases, with 10 bases between them. The CDR3 contains 14 residues. In germline, CDR1 is SQVTM, CDR2 ANQGSEA. The CDR3 bases are TGCAGCGTTGTGGGCCAACTCTCCTACAATGAGCAGTTCTTC. It is translated as CSVVGQLSYNEQFF.